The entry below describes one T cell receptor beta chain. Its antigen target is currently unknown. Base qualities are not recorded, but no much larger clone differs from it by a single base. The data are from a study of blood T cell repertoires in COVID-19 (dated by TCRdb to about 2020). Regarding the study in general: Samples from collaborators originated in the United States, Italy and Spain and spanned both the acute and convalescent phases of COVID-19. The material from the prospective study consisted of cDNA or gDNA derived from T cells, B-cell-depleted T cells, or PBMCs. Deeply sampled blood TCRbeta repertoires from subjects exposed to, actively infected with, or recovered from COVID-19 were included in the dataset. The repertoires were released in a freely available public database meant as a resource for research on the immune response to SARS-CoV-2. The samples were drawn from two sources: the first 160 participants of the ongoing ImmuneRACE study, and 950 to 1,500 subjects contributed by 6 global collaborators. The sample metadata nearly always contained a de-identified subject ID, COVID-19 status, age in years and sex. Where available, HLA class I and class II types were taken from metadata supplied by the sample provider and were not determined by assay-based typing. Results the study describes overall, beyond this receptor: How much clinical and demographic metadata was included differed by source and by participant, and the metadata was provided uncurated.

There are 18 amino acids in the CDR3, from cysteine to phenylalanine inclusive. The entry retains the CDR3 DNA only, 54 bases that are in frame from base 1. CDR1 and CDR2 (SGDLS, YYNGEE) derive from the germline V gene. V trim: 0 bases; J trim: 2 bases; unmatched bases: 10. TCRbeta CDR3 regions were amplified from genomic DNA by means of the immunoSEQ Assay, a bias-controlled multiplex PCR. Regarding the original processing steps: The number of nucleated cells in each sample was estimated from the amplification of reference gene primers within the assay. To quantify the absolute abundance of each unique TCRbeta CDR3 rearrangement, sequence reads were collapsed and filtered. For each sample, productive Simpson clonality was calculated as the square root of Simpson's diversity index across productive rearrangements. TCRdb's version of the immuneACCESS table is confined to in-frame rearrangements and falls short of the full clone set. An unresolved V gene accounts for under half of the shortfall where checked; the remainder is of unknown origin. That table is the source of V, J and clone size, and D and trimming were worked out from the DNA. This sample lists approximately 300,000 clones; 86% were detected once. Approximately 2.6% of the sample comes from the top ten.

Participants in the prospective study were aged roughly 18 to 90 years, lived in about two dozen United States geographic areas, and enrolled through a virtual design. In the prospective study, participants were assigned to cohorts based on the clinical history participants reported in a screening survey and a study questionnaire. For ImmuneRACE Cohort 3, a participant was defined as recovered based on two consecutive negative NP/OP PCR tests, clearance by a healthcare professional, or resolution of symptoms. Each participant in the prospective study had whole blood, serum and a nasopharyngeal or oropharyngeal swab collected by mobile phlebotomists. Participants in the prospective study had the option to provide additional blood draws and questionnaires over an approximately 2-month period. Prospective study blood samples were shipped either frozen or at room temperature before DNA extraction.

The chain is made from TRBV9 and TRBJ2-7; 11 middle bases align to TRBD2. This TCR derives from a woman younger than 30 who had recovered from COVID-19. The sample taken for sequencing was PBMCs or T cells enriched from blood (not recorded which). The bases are TGTGCCAGCAGCGTAGACGCCCCCACTAGCGGGAGACCCTACGAGCAGTACTTC. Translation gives CASSVDAPTSGRPYEQYF. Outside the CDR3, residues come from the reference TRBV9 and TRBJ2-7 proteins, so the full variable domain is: DSGVTQTPKHLITATGQRVTLRCSPRSGDLSVYWYQQSLDQGLQFLIQYYNGEERAKGNILERFSAQQFPDLHSELNLSSLELGDSALYFCASSVDAPTSGRPYEQYFGPGTRLTVT.